This paragraph reports one T cell receptor beta chain. Its antigen is currently unknown. This entry is derived from a study of T-cell reconstitution after alpha-beta-depleted transplantation in children. Trimming took off 1 base at V and 6 bases at J, with 15 bases between the two ends. The CDR3 is made up of 15 amino acids. Germline V gene sequence: CDR1 SGHTA, CDR2 FQGNSA. Construction of the TCRbeta library involved unique molecular identifiers. TCRdb analysed the PCR reads with MiXCR anew, one entry per CDR3 protein. Found here are almost 250,000 distinct CDR3 sequences, roughly 23% of them singletons; the top ten hold around 2.5%. Notes on the study in general: It was newly produced T cells that mostly accounted for T-cell counts and diversity one year after transplant.

The V call is TRBV7-2, the J call TRBJ1-2; D unclear. This TCR was recovered from a girl aged 2 to 10 with Fanconi anemia, due to receive a stem cell transplant. The specimen comprised PBMCs, sampled before TCRalphabeta/CD19-depleted stem cell transplant. The CDR3 sequence: CASSLVGRKMHGYTF. Written as DNA, the CDR3 is TGTGCCAGCAGCTTAGTGGGCAGGAAAATGCATGGCTACACCTTC.